The 26 T cell receptor beta chains given below trace back to one sample, sequenced in a study of blood T cells in healthy people across ages. Primed by a sample-barcoded 5' primer and a J-beta primer mix, a second PCR proceeded for about 7 to 12 cycles. Each CDR3 protein gets one entry after TCRdb re-called the 5' RACE reads with MiXCR. The table lists hundreds of thousands of distinct CDR3 sequences, 20% to 25% of them singletons. Another study also made use of these data, one on T cells of mothers and their children.

Sequencing was carried out using blood. These receptor sequences come from a boy aged 5-17 years in good health.

The chain couples TRBV12-3 or TRBV12-4 to TRBJ2-7; D gene unclear. With 5 bases removed from V and 4 bases from J, the gap between germline ends came to 15 bases. The CDR3 spans 14 residues. Here the CDR3 reads CASSRALGYYEQYF. Here the CDR3 DNA reads TGTGCCAGCAGTCGGGCGCTGGGGTATTACGAGCAGTACTTC.

This chain's CDR3 is CASSLRIAYNEQFF. DNA of the CDR3: TGTGCCAGCAGCCTGAGGATCGCCTACAATGAGCAGTTCTTC. This rearrangement joins TRBV14 to TRBJ2-5, with D unclear. The J call may be mistaken, given a closer DNA end match to TRBJ2-1. The germline CDR1 and CDR2 sequences are SGHDN and FVKESK. The CDR3 length is 14 residues.

This clonotype has just a few counts. The rearrangement links TRBV10-3 to TRBJ2-5; 8 bases are a match to TRBD2. The J call may be in error: the DNA end matches TRBJ2-1 better. The CDR3 is 14 residues long. CDR1 is ENHRY, CDR2 SYGVKD, per germline. CDR3 in amino acids: CAISLAGPTNEQFF. In DNA, the CDR3 is TGTGCCATCAGTTTAGCGGGACCGACAAATGAGCAGTTCTTC.

This clonotype appeared a single time. This chain connects TRBV3-1 to TRBJ2-5; 7 bases fit TRBD2. The closer fit of TRBJ2-1 to the DNA end suggests the J call may be wrong. Germline CDR1 LGHDT, CDR2 YNNKEL (reference sequence). The CDR3 has 15 amino acids. This CDR3 is CASSPWRESYNEQFF. CDR3 coding DNA: TGTGCCAGCAGCCCCTGGCGGGAGTCCTACAATGAGCAGTTCTTC.

This clonotype was counted a few times. The chain employs TRBV10-3 and TRBJ1-4; D is ambiguous. Germline loops: CDR1 ENHRY, CDR2 SYGVKD. There are 14 residues in the CDR3. The ends were cut back, 3 bases at V and 3 bases at J, with 8 bases in the middle. CDR3 bases: TGTGCCATCAGTGAACCTGGGGCTAATGAAAAACTGTTTTTT. This sequence encodes CAISEPGANEKLFF.

This clonotype appeared a few times. The chain couples TRBV5-5 to TRBJ2-1, with a weak D call TRBD2 (6 bases). V was cut by 2 bases and J by 6 bases, with 15 bases left in between. Germline V gene data show CDR1 as SGHKS and CDR2 as YYEKEE (reference sequence). The CDR3 sequence is 15 residues long. Here the CDR3 DNA reads TGTGCCAGCAGCTTAGCGGGCACGTTAATCAATGAGCAGTTCTTC. It translates to CASSLAGTLINEQFF.

In its sample, this clonotype was seen a few times. The V call is TRBV7-8, the J call TRBJ2-2; 9 nucleotides align to TRBD1. Germline lookup yields CDR1 SGHVS and CDR2 FQNEAQ. This CDR3 contains 17 residues. The junction had 9 bases not matched to a gene; V was cut back by 2 bases and J by 5 bases. CDR3 nucleotides: TGTGCCAGCAGCTTACCAACAGGGGGCGGTCGGACCGGGGAGCTGTTTTTT. Encoded protein: CASSLPTGGGRTGELFF. Full variable domain (remainder filled in from reference TRBV7-8 and TRBJ2-2): GAGVSQSPRYKVAKRGQDVALRCDPISGHVSLFWYQQALGQGPEFLTYFQNEAQLDKSGLPSDRFFAERPEGSVSTLKIQRTQQEDSAVYLCASSLPTGGGRTGELFFGEGSRLTVL.

This chain joins TRBV12-3 or TRBV12-4 and TRBJ2-2; 8 nucleotides agree with TRBD2. The CDR3 extends over 15 amino acids. Losses at the gene ends were 2 bases for V and 4 bases for J; bases not matched to a gene: 3. CDR3 DNA: TGTGCCAGCAGTTTATTTGCGGGGGGCACCGGGGAGCTGTTTTTT. Translating it yields CASSLFAGGTGELFF.

This clonotype was seen a few times. The genes are TRBV12-3 or TRBV12-4 and TRBJ2-7; no reliable D call. The CDR3 totals 13 residues. Trimming removed 1 base from V and 6 bases from J, with 10 bases in between. The CDR3: CASSLGYSSEQYF. The CDR3 coding sequence is TGTGCCAGCAGTTTAGGCTACTCAAGCGAGCAGTACTTC.

This clonotype was seen a few times. The rearrangement links TRBV5-1 to TRBJ2-6; D unresolved. CDR1 and CDR2 (germline): SGHRS, YFSETQ. The V end lost 9 bases, the J end lost 0 bases, and 10 bases lay between the germline ends. This CDR3 is 14 amino acids long. This CDR3 is CATKGGSGANVLTF. In DNA form, the CDR3 reads TGCGCCACCAAGGGTGGCTCTGGGGCCAACGTCCTGACTTTC.

This chain connects TRBV25-1 to TRBJ2-7; D remains unclear. This CDR3 spans 13 amino acids. With 0 bases removed from V and 5 bases from J, the gap between germline ends came to 8 bases. Germline-derived CDR1 and CDR2 are MGHDK and SYGVNS. CDR3 loop: CASSEYVADEQYF. In nucleotides, the CDR3 is TGTGCCAGCAGTGAATATGTGGCAGACGAGCAGTACTTC.

The J gene is TRBJ2-5, the V gene TRBV28; D uncertain. Near its end, the DNA agrees better with TRBJ2-7, so the J call may be wrong. The CDR3 loop spans 14 amino acids. Germline lookup yields CDR1 MDHEN and CDR2 SYDVKM. This CDR3 reads CASSLWSDSYEQYF. The CDR3 coding sequence is TGTGCCAGCAGTTTATGGTCGGACTCCTACGAGCAGTACTTC.

This chain joins TRBV5-1 and TRBJ2-7, with 8 positions matching TRBD1. Germline V gene sequence: CDR1 SGHRS, CDR2 YFSETQ. The CDR3 runs to 15 residues. The V gene end was trimmed by 0 bases and the J gene end by 4 bases; junction bases not matched to a gene: 6. This CDR3 is CASSLEQGDAYEQYF. CDR3 DNA: TGCGCCAGCAGCTTGGAACAGGGGGATGCGTACGAGCAGTACTTC.

The CDR3 bases are TGTGCCAGCAGCCCGACACCTCAGGGATATAATTCACCCCTCCACTTT. Residues: CASSPTPQGYNSPLHF. The chain employs TRBV11-2 and TRBJ1-6; tentative D call: TRBD1 (5 bases). The CDR3 totals 16 residues. V dropped 5 bases and J dropped 4 bases, with 15 bases sitting between them. Germline V gives CDR1 SGHAT, CDR2 FQNNGV.

The CDR3 bases are TGTGCCAGCAGTCCCCTCGAGCGGTCCTACAATGAGCAGTTCTTC. Translating gives CASSPLERSYNEQFF. The J gene is TRBJ2-1, the V gene TRBV6-2 or TRBV6-3; tentatively, D is TRBD2 (5 bases). The V and J ends lost 5 bases and 1 base respectively, with 12 bases between them. The CDR3 has 15 amino acids. The germline CDR1 and CDR2 sequences are MNHEY and SVGEGT.

This CDR3 is CASSLDWRTYGYTF. The DNA of the CDR3 is TGTGCCAGCAGCTTAGACTGGCGAACCTATGGCTACACCTTC. The chain has TRBV7-2 and TRBJ1-2; the D is unclear. CDR3 size: 14 residues. The V gene lost 1 base and the J gene lost 4 bases, with 10 bases spanning the gap. CDR1 is SGHTA, CDR2 FQGNSA, per germline.

The chain carries TRBV7-2 and TRBJ2-1, with TRBD1 as a possible D gene (5 bases). Germline CDR1 and CDR2: SGHTA and FQGNSA. V was cut by 2 bases and J by 8 bases, with 7 bases left in between. The CDR3 totals 12 residues. Here the CDR3 DNA reads TGTGCCAGCAGCTTAAACAGGTATGAGCAGTTCTTC. Protein product: CASSLNRYEQFF.

This CDR3 is CASRDSLQETQYF. In DNA, the CDR3 is TGTGCCAGCCGGGACAGCCTCCAAGAGACCCAGTACTTC. The V call is TRBV12-3 or TRBV12-4, the J call TRBJ2-7; 7 nucleotides line up with TRBD1. With the DNA end fitting TRBJ2-5 better, the J assignment may be wrong. The CDR3 loop spans 13 amino acids.

This clonotype was recorded a few times. The chain recombines TRBV12-3 or TRBV12-4 with TRBJ2-5; 7 bases match TRBD2. The CDR3 spans 14 residues. The trim removed 7 bases at V and 2 bases at J, leaving 7 bases unmatched. The CDR3 region is CASKIRGLQETQYF. Here the CDR3 DNA reads TGTGCCAGCAAAATTCGGGGACTACAAGAGACCCAGTACTTC.

V and J are TRBV28 and TRBJ1-1, with 9 nucleotides matching TRBD1. The CDR3 is made up of 15 amino acids. Germline lookup yields CDR1 MDHEN and CDR2 SYDVKM. J gave up 1 base and V 3 bases, and 3 bases lay outside the gene matches. The CDR3 coding sequence is TGTGCCAGCAGTTTTACAGGGGGCCCGAACACTGAAGCTTTCTTT. Translating gives CASSFTGGPNTEAFF.

A few counts support this clonotype. This chain uses TRBV9 with TRBJ2-5; 7 bases are a match to TRBD1. The last part of the DNA fits TRBJ2-1 better; the J call may be wrong. The CDR3 is made up of 14 amino acids. Germline V lookup: CDR1 SGDLS, CDR2 YYNGEE. CDR3 bases: TGTGCCAGCAGCGTAGACCCACAGGGGATTGAGCAGTTCTTC. Its translation is CASSVDPQGIEQFF.

The J gene is TRBJ2-5, the V gene TRBV18, with D uncertain. Between the trimmed V and J ends, which lost 2 bases and 2 bases, there was a span of 9 bases. Germline V CDR1 and CDR2: KGHSH, LQKENI. CDR3 length equals 14 residues. The CDR3 sequence is CASSPSAAQETQYF. For the CDR3, the DNA is TGTGCCAGCTCACCAAGTGCAGCTCAAGAGACCCAGTACTTC.

The table lists this clonotype with a few counts. This chain joins TRBV15 and TRBJ2-5, with no clear D. The DNA end lines up better with TRBJ2-7; the J call may be wrong. Germline V CDR1 and CDR2: LNHNV, YYDKDF (reference sequence). This CDR3 region has 15 residues. The CDR3: CATSRDKVATYEQYF. The CDR3 nucleotides read TGTGCCACCAGCAGAGATAAGGTGGCCACCTACGAGCAGTACTTC.

The chain joins TRBV5-1 to TRBJ2-2; 9 nucleotides agree with TRBD1. V dropped 4 bases and J dropped 5; count of bases not matched to a gene: 6. The germline V gene has CDR1 SGHRS and CDR2 YFSETQ. The CDR3 sequence is 15 residues long. CDR3 nucleotides: TGCGCCAGCAGCCAGACAGGGGGAGTGACCGGGGAGCTGTTTTTT. Translation gives CASSQTGGVTGELFF.

This clonotype appeared a few times. This chain connects TRBV27 to TRBJ2-1; D unclear. The CDR3 is 15 residues long. The germline gives CDR1 MNHEY, CDR2 SMNVEV (reference sequence). V lost 7 bases to trimming and J lost 7 bases, with 20 bases between them. The chain's CDR3 is CASTLGPSVLNEQFF. The CDR3 DNA reads TGTGCCAGCACCCTTGGCCCTTCGGTGCTAAATGAGCAGTTCTTC.

The chain couples TRBV9 to TRBJ2-1, with D uncertain. Germline CDR1 SGDLS, CDR2 YYNGEE. Trimming took 0 bases from V and 0 from J, leaving 7 bases between them. This CDR3 comprises 15 residues. The DNA for the CDR3 is TGTGCCAGCAGCGTAGACAAGGGCTCCTACAATGAGCAGTTCTTC. Translated, it gives CASSVDKGSYNEQFF.